The clone carrying this T cell receptor (beta chain) was counted a few times. Antigen unknown. The sample originates from a study of cytotoxic CD8 clonotypes in ibrutinib-treated CLL. On the study more broadly: Response sampling came at median around 12 months of treatment, ranging about 6 to 40 months.

There are 18 residues in the CDR3. The germline CDR1 and CDR2 sequences are SGHTA and FQGNSA. The V end lost 0 bases, the J end lost 0 bases, and 14 bases lay between the germline ends. Target depth was 1 in 200,000 to 1 in 1 million T cells, about 10x per clonotype. TCRdb keeps only in-frame clones here, not all; method: immunoSEQ multiplex PCR. This sample yields approximately 210,000 clones, of which about two thirds are seen a single time; 13% belongs to the top ten. The study's findings and limits: Private clonotypes, not public ones, expanded at ibrutinib response. Patients had baseline clonality above age-matched healthy donors, and this clonality moved with circulating CD8+ T-cell counts.

The TCR sequence derives from a human donor with chronic lymphocytic leukemia. This sample comprised PBMCs, obtained after 24 months of ibrutinib treatment. The chain carries TRBV7-2 and TRBJ1-4, with TRBD1 as a possible D gene (5 bases). This CDR3 is CASSLARVSGSTNEKLFF. The CDR3 coding sequence is TGTGCCAGCAGCTTAGCCAGGGTGTCCGGCTCAACTAATGAAAAACTGTTTTTT.